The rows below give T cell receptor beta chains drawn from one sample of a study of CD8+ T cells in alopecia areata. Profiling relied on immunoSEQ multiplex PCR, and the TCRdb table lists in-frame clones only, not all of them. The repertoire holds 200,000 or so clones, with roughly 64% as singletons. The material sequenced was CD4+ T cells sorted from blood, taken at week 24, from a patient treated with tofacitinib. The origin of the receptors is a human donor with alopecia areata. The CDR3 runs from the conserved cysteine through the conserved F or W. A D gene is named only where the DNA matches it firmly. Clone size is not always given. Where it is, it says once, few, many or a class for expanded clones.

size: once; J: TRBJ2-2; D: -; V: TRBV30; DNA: TGTGCCTGGAGTGTCTCGGGAGCGAACACCGGGGAGCTGTTTTTT; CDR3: CAWSVSGANTGELFF
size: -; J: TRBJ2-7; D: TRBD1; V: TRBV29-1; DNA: TGCAGCGTCGCGACAGGGGGCTACGAGCAGTACTTC; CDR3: CSVATGGYEQYF
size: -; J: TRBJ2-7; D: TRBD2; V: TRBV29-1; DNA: TGCAGCGTTGCAGGGACTAGCGGGAGTACCAACGAGCAGTACTTC; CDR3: CSVAGTSGSTNEQYF
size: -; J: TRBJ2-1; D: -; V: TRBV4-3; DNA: TGCGCCAGCAGCCAAGTTAGATACAATGAGCAGTTCTTC; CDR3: CASSQVRYNEQFF
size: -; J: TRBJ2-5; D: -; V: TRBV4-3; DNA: TGCGCCAGCAGCCAAGATCGGGGAGAGACCCAGTACTTC; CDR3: CASSQDRGETQYF
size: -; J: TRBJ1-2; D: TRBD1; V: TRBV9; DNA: TGTGCCAGCAGCGTAGGGGGGACAGACCTCTATGGCTACACCTTC; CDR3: CASSVGGTDLYGYTF
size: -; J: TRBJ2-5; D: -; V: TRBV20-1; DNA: TGCAGTGCCAGCCAAGAGACCCAGTACTTC; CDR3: CSASQETQYF
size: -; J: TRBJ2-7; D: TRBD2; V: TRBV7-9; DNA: TGTGCCAGCAGCTTTTCTGGGCTAGCGGGAGGCGAGCAGTACTTC; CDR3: CASSFSGLAGGEQYF
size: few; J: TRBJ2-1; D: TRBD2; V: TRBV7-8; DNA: TGTGCCAGCAGCTCCACGACCTTTGGCGGGGGGCGAAGCTCCTACAATGAGCAGTTCTTC; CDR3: CASSSTTFGGGRSSYNEQFF
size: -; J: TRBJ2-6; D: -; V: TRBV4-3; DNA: TGCGCCAGCAGCCATTCGCTAGCAGGTGGGGCCAACGTCCTGACTTTC; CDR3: CASSHSLAGGANVLTF
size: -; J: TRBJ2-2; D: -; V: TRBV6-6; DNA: TGTGCCAGCAGTTACAAGGGGGAGCTGTTTTTT; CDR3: CASSYKGELFF
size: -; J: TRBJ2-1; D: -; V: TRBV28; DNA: TGTGCCAGCAGTTTAGCTCAGGGGAAGCAGTTCTTC; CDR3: CASSLAQGKQFF
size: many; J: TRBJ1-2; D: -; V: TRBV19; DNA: TGTGCCAGTACCTTCGGGAGCTATGGCTACACCTTC; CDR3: CASTFGSYGYTF
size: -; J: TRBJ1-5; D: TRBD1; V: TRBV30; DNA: TGTGCCTGGAGTCAGGGGGCCGATCAGCCCCAGCATTTT; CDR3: CAWSQGADQPQHF
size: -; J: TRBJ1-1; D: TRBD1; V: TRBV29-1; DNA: TGCAGCACTGGGACAGGGGGCACTGAAGCTTTCTTT; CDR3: CSTGTGGTEAFF
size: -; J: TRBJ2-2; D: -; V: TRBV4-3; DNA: TGCGCCAGCAGCCAAGTCTTCAGGGTTAACGGGGAGCTGTTTTTT; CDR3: CASSQVFRVNGELFF
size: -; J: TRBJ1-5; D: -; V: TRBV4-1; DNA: TGCGCCAGCAGCCAAGAGGGGGGAACGGGCAATCAGCCCCAGCATTTT; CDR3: CASSQEGGTGNQPQHF
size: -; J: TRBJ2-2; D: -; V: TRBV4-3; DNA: TGCGCCAGCAGCCAAGACCCGGGACACTCGAACACCGGGGAGCTGTTTTTT; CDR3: CASSQDPGHSNTGELFF
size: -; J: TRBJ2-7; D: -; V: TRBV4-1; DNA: TGCGCCAGCAGCCAAGTTTGGGACACCGGCTACGAGCAGTACTTC; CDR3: CASSQVWDTGYEQYF
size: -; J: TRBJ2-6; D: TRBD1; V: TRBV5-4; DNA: TGTGCCAGCAGCTGGGACAGGGCCCGCGGGGCCAACGTCCTGACTTTC; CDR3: CASSWDRARGANVLTF
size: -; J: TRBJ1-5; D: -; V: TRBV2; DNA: TGTGCCAGCAGTGAAGTGAGGGATCAGCCCCAGCATTTT; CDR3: CASSEVRDQPQHF
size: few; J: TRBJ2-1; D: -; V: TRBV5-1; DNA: TGCGCCAGCAGGAAGCCCGGGATGGGTGAGCAGTTCTTC; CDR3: CASRKPGMGEQFF
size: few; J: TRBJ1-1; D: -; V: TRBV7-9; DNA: TGTGCCAGCAGCGCGCCGGACCGCCGGACAAACTTGAACACTGAAGCTTTCTTT; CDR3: CASSAPDRRTNLNTEAFF
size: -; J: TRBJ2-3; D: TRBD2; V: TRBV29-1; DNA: TGCAGCGTCAGGACTAGCGGGGATACAGATACGCAGTATTTT; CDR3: CSVRTSGDTDTQYF
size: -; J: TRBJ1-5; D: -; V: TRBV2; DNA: TGTGCCAGCACGGGTAGCAGGGGTAATCAGCCCCAGCATTTT; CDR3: CASTGSRGNQPQHF
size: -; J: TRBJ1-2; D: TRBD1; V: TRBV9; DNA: TGTGCCAGCAGCTTGGGGAACAGGGGAAACTATGGCTACACCTTC; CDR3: CASSLGNRGNYGYTF
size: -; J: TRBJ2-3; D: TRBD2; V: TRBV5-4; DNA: TGTGCCAGCAGCCGGCGTAGCGGGAGAGAGAGAGATACGCAGTATTTT; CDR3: CASSRRSGRERDTQYF
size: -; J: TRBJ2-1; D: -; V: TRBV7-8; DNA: TGTGCCAGCAGCCCAAACAGGGCACGGGATGAGCAGTTCTTC; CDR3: CASSPNRARDEQFF
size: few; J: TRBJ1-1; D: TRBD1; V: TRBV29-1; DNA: TGCAGCGTCGACTCTGGACAGGGGGGCACTGAAGCTTTCTTT; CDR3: CSVDSGQGGTEAFF
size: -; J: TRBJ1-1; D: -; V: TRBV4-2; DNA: TGTGCCAGCAGCCAGGCTGGCGAGTCCGGGACCCCTGAAGCTTTCTTT; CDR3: CASSQAGESGTPEAFF
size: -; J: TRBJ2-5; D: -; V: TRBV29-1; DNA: TGCAGCGTTGGACAGGCTCAAGAGACCCAGTACTTC; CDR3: CSVGQAQETQYF
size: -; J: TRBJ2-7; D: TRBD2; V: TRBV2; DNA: TGTGCCAGCATAGGCCTGACTAGCGGGAGGTGGTCCTACGAGCAGTACTTC; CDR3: CASIGLTSGRWSYEQYF
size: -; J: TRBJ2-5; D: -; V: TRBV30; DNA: TGTGCCTGGAATGACCTGCGGGGAGAGACCCAGTACTTC; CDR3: CAWNDLRGETQYF
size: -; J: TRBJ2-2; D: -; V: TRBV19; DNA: TGTGCCAGTAGTATGGACAGTGCGAACACCGGGGAGCTGTTTTTT; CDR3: CASSMDSANTGELFF
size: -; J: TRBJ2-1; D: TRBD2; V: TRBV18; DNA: TGTGCCAGCTCACCGGGACTAGCGGGATCTAATGAGCAGTTCTTC; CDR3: CASSPGLAGSNEQFF
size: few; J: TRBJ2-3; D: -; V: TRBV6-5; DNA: TGTGCCAGCAGTACCGGGGCAACTGGTACGCAGTATTTT; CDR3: CASSTGATGTQYF
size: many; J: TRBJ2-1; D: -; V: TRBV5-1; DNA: TGCGCCAGCAGCTTGGGCGATTTTAACAATGAGCAGTTCTTC; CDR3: CASSLGDFNNEQFF
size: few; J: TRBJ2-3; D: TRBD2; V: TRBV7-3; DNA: TGTGCCAGCAGCCTAAGACTAGCGGGAGAAACAGATACGCAGTATTTT; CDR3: CASSLRLAGETDTQYF
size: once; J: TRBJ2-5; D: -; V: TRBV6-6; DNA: TGTGCCAGCAGTTATGGTGGAGGGGCCCAGTACTTC; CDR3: CASSYGGGAQYF
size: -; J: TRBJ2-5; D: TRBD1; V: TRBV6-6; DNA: TGTGCCAGCAGTTACGGGGACAGACAAGAGACCCAGTACTTC; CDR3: CASSYGDRQETQYF
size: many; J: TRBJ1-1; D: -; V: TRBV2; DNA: TGTGCCAGCAGTGAGGACACTGAAGCTTTCTTT; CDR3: CASSEDTEAFF
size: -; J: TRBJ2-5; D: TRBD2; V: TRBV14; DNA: TGTGCCAGCAGCCAGACTAAGCGGGGGAGAGCCGTGGAGACCCAGTACTTC; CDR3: CASSQTKRGRAVETQYF
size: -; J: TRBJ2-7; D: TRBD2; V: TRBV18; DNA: TGTGCCAGCTCACCAGCGGGAGGGTACTCCTACGAGCAGTACTTC; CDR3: CASSPAGGYSYEQYF
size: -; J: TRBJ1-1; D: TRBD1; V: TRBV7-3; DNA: TGTGCCAGCAGGGGGACAGGGGACACTGAAGCTTTCTTT; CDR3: CASRGTGDTEAFF
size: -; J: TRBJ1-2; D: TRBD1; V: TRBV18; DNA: TGTGCCAGCTCACCAGGAGGACAGGGGTCCCGCTATGGCTACACCTTC; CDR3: CASSPGGQGSRYGYTF
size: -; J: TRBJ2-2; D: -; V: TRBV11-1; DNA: TGTGCCAGCAGTCCCGGCCCTGGGGAACCCGGGGAGCTGTTTTTT; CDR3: CASSPGPGEPGELFF
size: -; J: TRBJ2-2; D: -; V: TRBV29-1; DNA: TGCAGCGGGTACAGGATCGACACCGGGGAGCTGTTTTTT; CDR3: CSGYRIDTGELFF
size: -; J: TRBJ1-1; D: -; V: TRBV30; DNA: TGTGCCTGGAGTGCGAACACCTTAAACACTGAAGCTTTCTTT; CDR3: CAWSANTLNTEAFF
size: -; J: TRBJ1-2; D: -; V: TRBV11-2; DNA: TGTGCCAGCAGCTTAGAGTCGGGCTTGACAGGCGCAGGTGGCTACACCTTC; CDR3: CASSLESGLTGAGGYTF
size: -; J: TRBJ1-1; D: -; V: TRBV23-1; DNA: TGCGCCAGCAGTCAATCGAGCGCTTTCTTT; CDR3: CASSQSSAFF
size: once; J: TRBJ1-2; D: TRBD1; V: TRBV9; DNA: TGTGCCAGCAGCCCGCGACAGGGAGTAAACTATGGCTACACCTTC; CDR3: CASSPRQGVNYGYTF
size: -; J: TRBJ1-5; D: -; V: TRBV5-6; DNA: TGTGCCAGCAGCTTTGGAGGGCCTCGCAATCAGCCCCAGCATTTT; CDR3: CASSFGGPRNQPQHF
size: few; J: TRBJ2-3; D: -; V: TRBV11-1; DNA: TGTGCCAGCAGCTCTATTGGTACGCAGTATTTT; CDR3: CASSSIGTQYF
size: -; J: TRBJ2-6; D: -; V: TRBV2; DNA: TGTGCCAGCAGTGTCGCGCTCTCTGGGGCCAACGTCCTGACTTTC; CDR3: CASSVALSGANVLTF